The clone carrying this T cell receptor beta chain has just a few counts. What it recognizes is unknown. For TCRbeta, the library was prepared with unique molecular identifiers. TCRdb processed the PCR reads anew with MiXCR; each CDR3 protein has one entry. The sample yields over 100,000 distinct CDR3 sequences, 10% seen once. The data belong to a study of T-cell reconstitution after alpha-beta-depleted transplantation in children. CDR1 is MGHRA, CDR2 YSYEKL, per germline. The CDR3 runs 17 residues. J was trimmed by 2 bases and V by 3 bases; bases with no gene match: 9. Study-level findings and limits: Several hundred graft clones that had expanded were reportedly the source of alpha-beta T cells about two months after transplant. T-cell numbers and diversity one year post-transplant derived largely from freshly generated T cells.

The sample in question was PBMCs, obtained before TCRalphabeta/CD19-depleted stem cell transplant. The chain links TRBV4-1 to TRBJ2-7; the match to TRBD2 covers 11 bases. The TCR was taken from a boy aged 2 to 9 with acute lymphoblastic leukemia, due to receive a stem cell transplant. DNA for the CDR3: TGCGCCAGCAGCCACTTACCCATAGCGGGAGGGCCCTACGAGCAGTACTTC. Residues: CASSHLPIAGGPYEQYF.